This passage covers 13 T cell receptor beta chains from one sample sequenced in a study of cytomegalovirus exposure and HLA in healthy donors. The data were produced by immunoSEQ multiplex PCR, yet TCRdb's version contains in-frame clones alone and is incomplete. The sample shows some 190,000 clones, more than 75% of them seen only once. Sequencing was carried out using PBMCs. These receptors all come from a woman aged 18 to 35 in good health and CMV-seronegative.

CDR3 DNA: TGTGCCAGCAGCTTAGATGACAGGCCCTGGGGAAACATTCAGTACTTC. Amino acids: CASSLDDRPWGNIQYF. The chain joins TRBV11-2 to TRBJ2-4; TRBD1 might be the D (6 bases). Germline-derived CDR1 and CDR2 are SGHAT and FQNNGV. CDR3 length: 16 residues. Between the trimmed V and J ends, which lost 0 bases and 6 bases, there was a span of 15 bases.

V gene TRBV10-2 combines with J gene TRBJ2-2; D might be TRBD1 (6 bases). This CDR3 region has 14 residues. V was trimmed by 5 bases and J by 7 bases, leaving 14 bases between them. Germline V lookup: CDR1 WSHSY, CDR2 SAAADI. This CDR3 reads CASSRAEGGGELFF. CDR3 in DNA: TGCGCCAGCAGTAGGGCCGAAGGGGGCGGGGAGCTGTTTTTT.

The chain is built from TRBV5-1 and TRBJ1-4; D is ambiguous. The ends were cut back, 0 bases at V and 4 bases at J, with 10 bases in the middle. This CDR3 is 15 amino acids long. CDR1 SGHRS and CDR2 YFSETQ come from the germline V gene. The CDR3 nucleotides read TGCGCCAGCAGCTTGGACCGACTCAGTAATGAAAAACTGTTTTTT. Translated, it gives CASSLDRLSNEKLFF.

The chain carries TRBV7-2 and TRBJ2-4; 9 positions agree with TRBD2. V lost 2 bases, J lost 8 bases, and 10 bases stayed unmatched. There are 16 residues in the CDR3. In germline, CDR1 is SGHTA, CDR2 FQGNSA. The CDR3 region is CASSLHAGGRSYIQYF. Here the CDR3 DNA reads TGTGCCAGCAGCTTACATGCGGGAGGGCGGTCGTACATTCAGTACTTC.

The V gene is TRBV14, the J gene TRBJ2-3; D perhaps matches TRBD1 (8 bases). This CDR3 region has 13 residues. V shed 6 bases and J shed 10 bases, with 17 bases lying between them. Germline lookup yields CDR1 SGHDN and CDR2 FVKESK. The CDR3 DNA follows: TGTGCCAGCAGACAGCAGGGGGCGGGGGCGCAGTATTTT. Translation: CASRQQGAGAQYF. Filled out from reference TRBV14 and TRBJ2-3, the complete variable domain reads EAGVTQFPSHSVIEKGQTVTLRCDPISGHDNLYWYRRVMGKEIKFLLHFVKESKQDESGMPNNRFLAERTGGTYSTLKVQPAELEDSGVYFCASRQQGAGAQYFGPGTRLTVL.

This chain joins TRBV5-4 and TRBJ1-1; 7 bases map to TRBD1. The CDR3 has 13 amino acids. Unmatched junction bases numbered 8, after V lost 4 bases and J lost 8 bases. Germline CDR1 reads SGHNT; CDR2 reads YYREEE (reference sequence). CDR3 nucleotides: TGTGCCAGCAGCGCACCCGGGACAGCCGAAGCTTTCTTT. It encodes CASSAPGTAEAFF.

This clone was picked up a small number of times. The chain has TRBV5-1 and TRBJ2-2; TRBD1 aligns across 9 bases. V lost 4 bases and J lost 5; bases outside the gene matches: 3. Germline CDR1 reads SGHRS; CDR2 reads YFSETQ. The CDR3 extends over 14 amino acids. The CDR3 region has the DNA TGCGCCAGCAGCCCTGGACAGGGGACCGGGGAGCTGTTTTTT. It translates to CASSPGQGTGELFF.

The CDR3: CATSRDLKGKRDEQYF. The CDR3 DNA follows: TGTGCCACCAGCAGAGATCTTAAGGGGAAAAGGGACGAGCAGTACTTC. The rearrangement uses TRBV15 and TRBJ2-7, with D possibly being TRBD1 (5 bases). Germline V gene data show CDR1 as LNHNV and CDR2 as YYDKDF (reference sequence). CDR3 size: 16 residues. V lost 0 bases and J lost 5, with 17 bases in between.

The chain has TRBV30 and TRBJ1-2, with TRBD1 identical over 9 bases. V was pared by 5 bases and J by 7 bases, with 17 bases of the junction left unmatched. CDR1 is GTSNPN, CDR2 SVGIG, per germline (reference sequence). The CDR3 length is 16 residues. In nucleotides, the CDR3 is TGTGCCTGGGACCAACGCACCGGGACAGGGAATATTGGCTACACCTTC. Its protein is CAWDQRTGTGNIGYTF. Full variable domain (rest looked up from reference TRBV30 and TRBJ1-2): SQTIHQWPATLVQPVGSPLSLECTVEGTSNPNLYWYRQAAGRGLQLLFYSVGIGQISSEVPQNLSASRPQDRQFILSSKKLLLSDSGFYLCAWDQRTGTGNIGYTFGSGTRLTVV.

The chain has TRBV30 and TRBJ1-1; the D gene is possibly TRBD1 (5 bases). V was cut by 2 bases and J by 0 bases, with 13 bases left in between. CDR1 GTSNPN and CDR2 SVGIG come from the germline V gene (reference sequence). The CDR3 has 15 residues. CDR3 coding DNA: TGTGCCTGGAGTCCAGGTACAGGAGTGAACACTGAAGCTTTCTTT. This codes for CAWSPGTGVNTEAFF.

This clone occurred once. The rearrangement joins TRBV5-1 to TRBJ2-3, with TRBD2 matching over 9 bases. The CDR3 is 18 residues long. The V gene's germline CDR1 is SGHRS and CDR2 YFSETQ. V shed 0 bases, J shed 0 bases, and the junction held 8 bases outside the gene matches. The CDR3 nucleotides read TGCGCCAGCAGCTTGGTCCAAGTCCTAGCGGGAAGCACAGATACGCAGTATTTT. As protein: CASSLVQVLAGSTDTQYF.

J is TRBJ1-1 and V is TRBV30; D is perhaps TRBD1 (5 bases). This CDR3 spans 16 amino acids. V was pared by 0 bases and J by 4 bases, with 18 bases between. Per the germline V gene, CDR1 is GTSNPN and CDR2 is SVGIG (reference sequence). The CDR3 region is CAWSVFGTGGGTEAFF. The CDR3 DNA reads TGTGCCTGGAGTGTTTTTGGGACTGGCGGGGGCACTGAAGCTTTCTTT.

The chain has TRBV4-1 and TRBJ1-1; 8 bases match TRBD1. The germline V gene encodes CDR1 MGHRA and CDR2 YSYEKL. This CDR3 spans 15 amino acids. V was clipped by 4 bases and J by 1 base; unmatched bases: 5. The CDR3 DNA is TGCGCCAGCAGCCCAATCGGGACAGGGAACACTGAAGCTTTCTTT. It is translated as CASSPIGTGNTEAFF.